This T cell receptor (beta chain) was obtained from a study of blood T cells in healthy people across ages. This clonotype has just a few counts. Alongside a J-beta primer mix, a sample-barcoded 5' primer served in a second PCR lasting 7 to 11 cycles. In TCRdb, the 5' RACE reads were re-called with MiXCR into one record per CDR3 protein. The top ten clones hold roughly 25% of a sample with 780,000 or so distinct CDR3 sequences, 45% to 70% of them seen once. The ends lost 8 bases at V and 2 bases at J; junction bases unmatched: 7. CDR1 is LNHNV and CDR2 is YYDKDF in the germline V gene (reference sequence). CDR3 size: 15 residues.

Sequenced sample: blood. The rearrangement uses TRBV15 and TRBJ2-3, with 10 bases matching TRBD2. The receptor was isolated from a man between 35 and 55 years old in good health. In DNA form, the CDR3 reads TGTGCCACCGGGGGGCTAGCGGGGGCCACAGATACGCAGTATTTT. Translating it yields CATGGLAGATDTQYF.